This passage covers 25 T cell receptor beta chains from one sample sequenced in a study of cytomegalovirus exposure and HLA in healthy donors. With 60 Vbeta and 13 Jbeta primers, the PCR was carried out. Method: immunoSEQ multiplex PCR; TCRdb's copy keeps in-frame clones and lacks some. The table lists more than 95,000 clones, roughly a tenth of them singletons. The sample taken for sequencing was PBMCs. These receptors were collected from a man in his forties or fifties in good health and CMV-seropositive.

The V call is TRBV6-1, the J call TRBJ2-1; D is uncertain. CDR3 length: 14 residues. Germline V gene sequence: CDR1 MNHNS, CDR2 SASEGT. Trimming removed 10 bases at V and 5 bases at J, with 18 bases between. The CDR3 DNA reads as TGTGCCACCTTTCCAGGATTCTCTAACAATGAGCAGTTCTTC. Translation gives CATFPGFSNNEQFF.

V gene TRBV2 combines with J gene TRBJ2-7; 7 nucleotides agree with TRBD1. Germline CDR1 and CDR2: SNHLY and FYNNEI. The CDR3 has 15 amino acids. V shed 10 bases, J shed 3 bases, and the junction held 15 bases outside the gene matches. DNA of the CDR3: TGTGCCATCCGACCCCCGGGACAGAGCTTCTACGAGCAGTACTTC. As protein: CAIRPPGQSFYEQYF.

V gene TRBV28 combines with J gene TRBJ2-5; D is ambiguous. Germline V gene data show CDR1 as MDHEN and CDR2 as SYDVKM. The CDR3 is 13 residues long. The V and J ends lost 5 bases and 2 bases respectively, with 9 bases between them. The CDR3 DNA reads TGTGCCAGCAGTACCGGGTTACAAGAGACCCAGTACTTC. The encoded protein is CASSTGLQETQYF.

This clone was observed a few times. CDR3 nucleotides: TGTGCCAGTACCTCCGGGGAGAAGATGGGCTACACCTTC. Protein sequence: CASTSGEKMGYTF. The V and J genes are TRBV19 and TRBJ1-2; D is ambiguous. CDR3 size: 13 residues. In germline, CDR1 is LNHDA, CDR2 SQIVND (reference sequence). The V end was cut by 7 bases, the J end by 8 bases, with 17 bases between.

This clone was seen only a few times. CDR3 in DNA: TGTGCCAGCAGTTACCCTGGACAGGACACTGAAGCTTTCTTT. Amino acids: CASSYPGQDTEAFF. The V gene is TRBV6-5, the J gene TRBJ1-1; 7 nucleotides match TRBD1. This CDR3 is 14 amino acids long. V shed 2 bases and J 3 bases; nucleotides not matched to a gene: 3. The V gene's germline CDR1 is MNHEY and CDR2 SVGAGI.

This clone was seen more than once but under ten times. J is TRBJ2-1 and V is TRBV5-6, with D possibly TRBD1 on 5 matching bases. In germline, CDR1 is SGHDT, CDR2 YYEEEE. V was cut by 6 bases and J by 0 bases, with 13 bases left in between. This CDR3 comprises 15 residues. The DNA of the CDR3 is TGTGCCAGCACCGACCTCAGGGTCTCCTACAATGAGCAGTTCTTC. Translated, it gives CASTDLRVSYNEQFF.

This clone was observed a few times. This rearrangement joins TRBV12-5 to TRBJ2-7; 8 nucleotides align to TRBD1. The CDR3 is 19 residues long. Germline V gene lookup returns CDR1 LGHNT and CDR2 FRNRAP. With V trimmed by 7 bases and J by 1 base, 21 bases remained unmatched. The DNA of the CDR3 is TGTGCTAGTGTGCGACACGAACTCGGACAGGGATCACCTTCCTACGAGCAGTACTTC. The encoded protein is CASVRHELGQGSPSYEQYF.

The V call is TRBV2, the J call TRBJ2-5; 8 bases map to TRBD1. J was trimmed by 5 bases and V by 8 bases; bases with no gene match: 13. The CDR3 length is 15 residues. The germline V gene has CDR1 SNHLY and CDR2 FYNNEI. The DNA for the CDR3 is TGTGCCAGCCTCCTGCGACAGGGGATAAATGAGACCCAGTACTTC. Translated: CASLLRQGINETQYF. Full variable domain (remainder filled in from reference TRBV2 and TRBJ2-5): EPEVTQTPSHQVTQMGQEVILRCVPISNHLYFYWYRQILGQKVEFLVSFYNNEISEKSEIFDDQFSVERPDGSNFTLKIRSTKLEDSAMYFCASLLRQGINETQYFGPGTRLLVL.

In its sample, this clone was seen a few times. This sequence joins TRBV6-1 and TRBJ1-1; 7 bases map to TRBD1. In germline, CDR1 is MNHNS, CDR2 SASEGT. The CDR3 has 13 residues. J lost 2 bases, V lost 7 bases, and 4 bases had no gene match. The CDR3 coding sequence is TGTGCCAGCACGGGACAGATCAACACTGAAGCTTTCTTT. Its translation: CASTGQINTEAFF.

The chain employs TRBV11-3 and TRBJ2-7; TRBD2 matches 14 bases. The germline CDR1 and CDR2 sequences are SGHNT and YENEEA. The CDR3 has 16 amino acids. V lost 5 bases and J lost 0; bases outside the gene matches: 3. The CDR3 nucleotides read TGTGCCAGCAGCCTAGGGACTAGCGGGAGCTCCTACGAGCAGTACTTC. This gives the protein CASSLGTSGSSYEQYF.

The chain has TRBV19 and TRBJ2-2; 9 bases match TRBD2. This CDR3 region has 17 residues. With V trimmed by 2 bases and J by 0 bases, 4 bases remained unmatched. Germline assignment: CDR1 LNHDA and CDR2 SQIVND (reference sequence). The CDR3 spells CASSISGLAANTGELFF. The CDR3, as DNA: TGTGCCAGTAGTATATCGGGACTAGCAGCGAACACCGGGGAGCTGTTTTTT.

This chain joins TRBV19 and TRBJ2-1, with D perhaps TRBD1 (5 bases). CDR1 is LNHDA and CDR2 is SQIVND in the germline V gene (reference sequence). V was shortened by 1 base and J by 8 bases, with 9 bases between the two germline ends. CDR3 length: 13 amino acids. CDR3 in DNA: TGTGCCAGTAGTATAGTTGGGGCCCATGAGCAGTTCTTC. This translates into CASSIVGAHEQFF.

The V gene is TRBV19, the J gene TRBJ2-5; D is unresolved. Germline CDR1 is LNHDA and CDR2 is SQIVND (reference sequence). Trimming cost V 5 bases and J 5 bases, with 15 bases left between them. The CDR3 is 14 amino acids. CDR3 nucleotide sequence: TGTGCCAGTAGTCTCATGGGCCTCGAGGAGACCCAGTACTTC. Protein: CASSLMGLEETQYF.

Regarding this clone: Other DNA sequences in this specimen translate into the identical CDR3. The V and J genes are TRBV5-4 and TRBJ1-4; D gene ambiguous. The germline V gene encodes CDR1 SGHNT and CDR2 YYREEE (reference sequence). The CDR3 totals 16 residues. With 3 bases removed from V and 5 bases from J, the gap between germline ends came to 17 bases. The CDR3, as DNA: TGTGCCAGCAGCTCCCTCGTTCGAGGCGGAAATGAAAAACTGTTTTTT. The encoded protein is CASSSLVRGGNEKLFF.

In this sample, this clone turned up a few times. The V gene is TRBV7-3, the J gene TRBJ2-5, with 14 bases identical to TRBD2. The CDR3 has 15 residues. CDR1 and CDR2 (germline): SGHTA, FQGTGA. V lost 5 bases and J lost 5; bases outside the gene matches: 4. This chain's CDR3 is CASSTTSGGAETQYF. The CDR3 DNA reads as TGTGCCAGCAGCACGACTAGCGGGGGGGCTGAGACCCAGTACTTC.

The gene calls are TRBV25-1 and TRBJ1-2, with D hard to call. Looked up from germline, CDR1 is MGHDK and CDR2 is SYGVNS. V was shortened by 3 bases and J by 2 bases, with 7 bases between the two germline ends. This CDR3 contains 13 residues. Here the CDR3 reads CASSDNTNYGYTF. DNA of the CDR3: TGTGCCAGCAGTGACAACACCAACTATGGCTACACCTTC.

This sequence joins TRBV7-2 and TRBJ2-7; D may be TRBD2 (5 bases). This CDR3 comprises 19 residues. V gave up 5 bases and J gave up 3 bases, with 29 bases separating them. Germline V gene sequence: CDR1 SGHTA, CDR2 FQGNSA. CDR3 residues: CASSQYRRGARVRHYEQYF. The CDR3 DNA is TGTGCCAGCAGCCAGTACCGACGTGGAGCGCGGGTGCGTCACTACGAGCAGTACTTC.

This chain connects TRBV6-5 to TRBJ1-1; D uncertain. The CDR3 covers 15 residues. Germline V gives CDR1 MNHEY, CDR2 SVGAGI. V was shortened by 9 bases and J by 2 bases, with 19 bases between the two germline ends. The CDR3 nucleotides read TGTGCCAGTAGCGAATCGGGCAGGACCAACACTGAAGCTTTCTTT. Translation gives CASSESGRTNTEAFF.

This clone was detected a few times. The CDR3 loop is CASSSFSGSGYTF. The DNA for the CDR3 is TGTGCCAGCAGTTCCTTTAGTGGGAGTGGCTACACCTTC. The V call is TRBV6-5, the J call TRBJ1-2, with D hard to call. Trimming stripped 4 bases from V and 7 bases from J, with 13 bases between. The CDR3 extends over 13 amino acids. CDR1 and CDR2 from the germline V gene are MNHEY and SVGAGI.

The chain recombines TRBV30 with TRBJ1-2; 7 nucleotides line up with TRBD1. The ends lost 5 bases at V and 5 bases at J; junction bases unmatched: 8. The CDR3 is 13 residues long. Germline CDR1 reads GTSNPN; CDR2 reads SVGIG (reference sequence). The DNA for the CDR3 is TGTGCCTGGGGGACAGACGATTTTTATGGCTACACCTTC. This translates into CAWGTDDFYGYTF.

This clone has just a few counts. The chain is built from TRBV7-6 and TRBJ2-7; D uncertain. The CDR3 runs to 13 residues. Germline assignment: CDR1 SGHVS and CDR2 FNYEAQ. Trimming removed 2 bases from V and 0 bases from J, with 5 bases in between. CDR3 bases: TGTGCCAGCAGCTTATCCTCCTCCTACGAGCAGTACTTC. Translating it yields CASSLSSSYEQYF.

The DNA of the CDR3 is TGTGCCAGCAGCCAAGGGGGGGCTAACTATGGCTACACCTTC. Its protein product is CASSQGGANYGYTF. This sequence joins TRBV14 and TRBJ1-2; tentative D call: TRBD1 (5 bases). CDR3 length: 14 amino acids. The germline V gene encodes CDR1 SGHDN and CDR2 FVKESK. Trimming left V 1 base short and J 0 bases short, with 6 bases between.

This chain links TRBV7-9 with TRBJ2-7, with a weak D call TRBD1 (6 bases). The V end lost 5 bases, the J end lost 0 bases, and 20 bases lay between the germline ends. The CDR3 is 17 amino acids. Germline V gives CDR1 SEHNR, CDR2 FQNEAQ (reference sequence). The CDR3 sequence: CASSLARGDKFSYEQYF. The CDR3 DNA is TGTGCCAGCAGCCTCGCACGTGGGGACAAATTCTCCTACGAGCAGTACTTC.

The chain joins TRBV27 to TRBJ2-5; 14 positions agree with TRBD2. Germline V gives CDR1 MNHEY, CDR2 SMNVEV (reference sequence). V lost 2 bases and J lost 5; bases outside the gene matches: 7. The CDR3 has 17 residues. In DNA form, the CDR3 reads TGTGCCAGCAGTTTAGTCGGACTAGCGGGAGGATGGGAGACCCAGTACTTC. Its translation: CASSLVGLAGGWETQYF.

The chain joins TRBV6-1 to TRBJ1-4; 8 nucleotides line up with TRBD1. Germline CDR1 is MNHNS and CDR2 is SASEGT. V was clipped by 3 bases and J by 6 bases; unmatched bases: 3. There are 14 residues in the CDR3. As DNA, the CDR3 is TGTGCCAGCAGTGACAGGGGGCGAGATGAAAAACTGTTTTTT. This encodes CASSDRGRDEKLFF.